There are a few counts of the clone carrying this T cell receptor beta chain. The data belong to a study of T cell repertoires in cytomegalovirus infection. This CDR3 has 14 amino acids. In germline, CDR1 is MNHEY, CDR2 SMNVEV (reference sequence). Trimming took 10 bases from V and 8 from J, leaving 23 bases between them. TCRdb itself ran the reads through MiXCR, one entry per CDR3 protein. The table has 150,000 to 200,000 distinct CDR3 sequences, approximately 17% seen once. Specimen: CD8+ T cells from PBMCs. The chain links TRBV27 to TRBJ1-2; D gene ambiguous. This TCR was recovered from a human donor in good health (CMV status not recorded). Some clones in this sample may be carry-over from other donors' samples. The chain's CDR3 is CATKGTGASRGYTF. CDR3 nucleotide sequence: TGTGCCACCAAGGGCACCGGCGCTTCTAGAGGCTACACCTTC.